Following are 2 T cell receptor beta chains from one sample sequenced in a study of T cell changes during pregnancy in multiple sclerosis. Sequenced by immunoSEQ multiplex PCR; TCRdb stores in-frame clones only, minus some. The table lists 95,000 to 100,000 clones, 92% of them singletons. Sequenced material: peripheral blood, taken after pregnancy. The receptors shown here come from a female donor in good health, enrolled as a control in a pregnancy study.

The V gene is TRBV6-4, the J gene TRBJ2-7, with 15 bases identical to TRBD2. Trimming cost V 10 bases and J 1 base; bases outside gene matches: 11. The germline gives CDR1 MRHNA, CDR2 SNTAGT. The CDR3 is 17 amino acids. CDR3: CATPGTSGRPRSYEQYF. The DNA of the CDR3 is TGTGCCACCCCCGGGACTAGCGGGAGGCCCCGTTCCTACGAGCAGTACTTC.

The rearrangement links TRBV18 to TRBJ1-1; 9 bases agree with TRBD1. In germline, CDR1 is KGHSH, CDR2 LQKENI. Germline trimming cut 3 bases from V and 6 bases from J; bases unmatched to any gene: 8. The CDR3 is 15 amino acids. For the CDR3, the DNA is TGTGCCAGCTCACCCCTACAGGGGGCGACCGCTGAAGCTTTCTTT. This translates into CASSPLQGATAEAFF.